Each of the 31 T cell receptor beta chains below was sequenced from the same sample in a study of cytotoxic CD8 clonotypes in ibrutinib-treated CLL. The protocol was immunoSEQ multiplex PCR, while the TCRdb copy is restricted to in-frame clones and leaves out a portion. The profile shows approximately 300,000 clones, around four fifths of them singletons. The sample consisted of PBMCs, taken before ibrutinib treatment. The receptors here all came from a human donor with chronic lymphocytic leukemia.

V gene TRBV7-2 combines with J gene TRBJ1-2; 7 nucleotides align to TRBD1. Germline trimming cut 1 base from V and 6 bases from J; bases unmatched to any gene: 2. This CDR3 has 13 residues. CDR1 is SGHTA and CDR2 is FQGNSA in the germline V gene. The CDR3 nucleotides are TGTGCCAGCAGCTTAGGTCAGGGGGATGGCTACACCTTC. As protein: CASSLGQGDGYTF.

The V call is TRBV7-2, the J call TRBJ1-2; TRBD1 matches 7 bases. The CDR3 is 18 amino acids. Looked up from germline, CDR1 is SGHTA and CDR2 is FQGNSA. V was pared by 2 bases and J by 3 bases, with 15 bases of the junction left unmatched. The CDR3 is CASSLPPSGRQGYYGYTF. Written as DNA, the CDR3 is TGTGCCAGCAGCTTACCGCCCTCCGGCAGACAGGGATACTATGGCTACACCTTC.

The chain links TRBV15 to TRBJ1-5; D ambiguous. Trimming pared 1 base from V and 3 bases from J, leaving 10 bases between. Germline CDR1 LNHNV, CDR2 YYDKDF (reference sequence). The CDR3 has 15 amino acids. The CDR3 here is CATSRVRRYNQPQHF. CDR3 in DNA: TGTGCCACCAGCAGAGTACGACGGTACAATCAGCCCCAGCATTTT.

The chain joins TRBV18 to TRBJ2-7; possible D gene TRBD1, 8 bases. The CDR3 sequence is 14 residues long. Trimming stripped 2 bases from V and 4 bases from J, with 12 bases between. The V gene's germline CDR1 is KGHSH and CDR2 LQKENI. CDR3 in DNA: TGTGCCAGCTCACCAAACAGGGGGGGTTACGAGCAGTACTTC. It specifies CASSPNRGGYEQYF.

In this sample, this clone turned up a few times. V usage is TRBV5-1 and J usage is TRBJ2-7, with a tentative D call TRBD1 (6 bases). Germline CDR1 SGHRS, CDR2 YFSETQ. Trimming removed 0 bases at V and 4 bases at J, with 11 bases between. The CDR3 runs 14 residues. The CDR3 coding sequence is TGCGCCAGCAGCTTGGACAGGACAGAGTACGAGCAGTACTTC. Protein product: CASSLDRTEYEQYF.

J is TRBJ2-5 and V is TRBV5-4; D unresolved. Trimming took 4 bases from V and 5 from J, leaving 18 bases between them. This CDR3 spans 15 amino acids. Germline-derived CDR1 and CDR2 are SGHNT and YYREEE (reference sequence). CDR3 protein: CASSRGPPLTETQYF. The DNA for the CDR3 is TGTGCCAGCAGCCGCGGCCCCCCTTTAACTGAGACCCAGTACTTC. The full variable domain, with the rest looked up from reference TRBV5-4 and TRBJ2-5, is ETGVTQSPTHLIKTRGQQVTLRCSSQSGHNTVSWYQQALGQGPQFIFQYYREEENGRGNFPPRFSGLQFPNYSSELNVNALELDDSALYLCASSRGPPLTETQYFGPGTRLLVL.

V usage is TRBV11-1 and J usage is TRBJ2-5; D gene unclear. The germline V and J ends were trimmed by 5 bases and 5 bases, with 18 bases remaining between them. The CDR3 spans 15 residues. Looked up from germline, CDR1 is SGHAT and CDR2 is FQDESV (reference sequence). The CDR3 DNA reads TGTGCCAGCAGCGGTCGGTCTCGAGGATTGGAGACCCAGTACTTC. Translating gives CASSGRSRGLETQYF.

The V call is TRBV15, the J call TRBJ2-1; no definite D call. V was clipped by 4 bases and J by 0 bases, with 10 bases between them. The germline V gene has CDR1 LNHNV and CDR2 YYDKDF (reference sequence). CDR3 length: 15 amino acids. CDR3 sequence reads: CATSMAISSYNEQFF. The CDR3 coding sequence is TGTGCCACCAGCATGGCGATCAGCTCCTACAATGAGCAGTTCTTC.

V and J are TRBV7-2 and TRBJ2-3, with D perhaps matching TRBD2 (7 bases). The CDR3 is 16 residues long. Germline V CDR1 and CDR2: SGHTA, FQGNSA. Trimming took 5 bases from V and 1 from J, leaving 16 bases between them. DNA of the CDR3: TGTGCCAGCAGCCCCACGGGGGGCCTCGGCACAGATACGCAGTATTTT. Its protein product is CASSPTGGLGTDTQYF. The entire variable domain, with the rest obtained from reference TRBV7-2 and TRBJ2-3, is as follows: GAGVSQSPSNKVTEKGKDVELRCDPISGHTALYWYRQSLGQGLEFLIYFQGNSAPDKSGLPSDRFSAERTGGSVSTLTIQRTQQEDSAVYLCASSPTGGLGTDTQYFGPGTRLTVL.

The V call is TRBV6-6, the J call TRBJ2-7; D uncertain. The germline gives CDR1 MNHNY, CDR2 SVGAGI (reference sequence). This CDR3 spans 14 amino acids. With 2 bases removed from V and 3 bases from J, the gap between germline ends came to 11 bases. In DNA form, the CDR3 reads TGTGCCAGCAGTTACCAGACGAACGGCTACGAGCAGTACTTC. This sequence encodes CASSYQTNGYEQYF.

This clone was counted a single time. The V call is TRBV15, the J call TRBJ2-1; D not resolved. V was clipped by 2 bases and J by 3 bases, with 5 bases between them. CDR1 is LNHNV, CDR2 YYDKDF, per germline (reference sequence). This CDR3 spans 13 amino acids. CDR3 DNA sequence: TGTGCCACCAGCAGAAATGACTACAATGAGCAGTTCTTC. It translates to CATSRNDYNEQFF.

Only one count was recorded for this clone. The rearrangement uses TRBV5-6 and TRBJ1-5; 12 bases are shared with TRBD1. Germline trimming cut 4 bases from V and 6 bases from J; bases unmatched to any gene: 8. This CDR3 contains 16 residues. Germline V gene data show CDR1 as SGHDT and CDR2 as YYEEEE. This CDR3 reads CASSTGTGGAFQPQHF. CDR3 bases: TGTGCCAGCAGCACCGGGACAGGGGGCGCTTTTCAGCCCCAGCATTTT.

The genes are TRBV15 and TRBJ1-5; the match to TRBD1 covers 8 bases. V was pared by 2 bases and J by 2 bases, with 2 bases of the junction left unmatched. The CDR3 is 15 amino acids. The germline V gene encodes CDR1 LNHNV and CDR2 YYDKDF (reference sequence). CDR3 DNA sequence: TGTGCCACCAGCAGAATGACAGGGGGCAATCAGCCCCAGCATTTT. The encoded protein is CATSRMTGGNQPQHF.

The V and J genes are TRBV6-4 and TRBJ2-7; 10 positions agree with TRBD2. Unmatched junction bases numbered 12, after V lost 10 bases and J lost 6 bases. CDR1 is MRHNA, CDR2 SNTAGT, per germline. The CDR3 sequence is 14 residues long. CDR3 loop: CATRTSGINPEQYF. The CDR3 DNA follows: TGTGCCACTCGAACTAGCGGGATTAATCCCGAGCAGTACTTC.

The chain combines TRBV6-1 with TRBJ2-7, with D perhaps matching TRBD1 (6 bases). Looked up from germline, CDR1 is MNHNS and CDR2 is SASEGT. The CDR3 has 13 residues. Trimming removed 2 bases from V and 7 bases from J, with 12 bases in between. The CDR3 is CASSEWGQNEQYF. The CDR3 coding sequence is TGTGCCAGCAGTGAATGGGGACAAAATGAGCAGTACTTC.

The rearrangement links TRBV7-3 to TRBJ2-1; 8 bases fit TRBD2. V shed 5 bases and J 9 bases; nucleotides not matched to a gene: 15. The CDR3 has 16 amino acids. Per the germline V gene, CDR1 is SGHTA and CDR2 is FQGTGA. CDR3 nucleotides: TGTGCCAGCAGCCCAATAGCGGGGACGAGCTACGGTGAGCAGTTCTTC. It translates to CASSPIAGTSYGEQFF.

Comments on this clone: The identical CDR3 is also encoded by other nucleotide sequences in the sample. The chain is built from TRBV5-1 and TRBJ2-2; D is perhaps TRBD2 (6 bases). Trimming left V 1 base short and J 5 bases short, with 15 bases between. CDR1 is SGHRS, CDR2 YFSETQ, per germline. The CDR3 spans 16 residues. This chain's CDR3 is CASSLTGSRRTGELFF. In nucleotides, the CDR3 is TGCGCCAGCAGCTTGACCGGGAGCAGAAGGACCGGGGAGCTGTTTTTT.

The chain links TRBV28 to TRBJ1-5, with a possible D match to TRBD1 (5 bases). Trimming removed 7 bases at V and 2 bases at J, with 15 bases between. The CDR3 totals 15 residues. The germline CDR1 and CDR2 sequences are MDHEN and SYDVKM. CDR3 amino acids: CASTTGGWGNQPQHF. CDR3 coding DNA: TGTGCCAGCACTACCGGGGGTTGGGGCAATCAGCCCCAGCATTTT.

This chain uses TRBV27 with TRBJ2-7; TRBD1 is a possible D gene (5 bases). The V and J ends lost 0 bases and 1 base respectively, with 13 bases between them. The CDR3 runs to 16 residues. CDR1 is MNHEY and CDR2 is SMNVEV in the germline V gene (reference sequence). Here the CDR3 DNA reads TGTGCCAGCAGTTTATCTCCCCCAGGGCGGTCCTACGAGCAGTACTTC. Its protein is CASSLSPPGRSYEQYF.

The chain employs TRBV9 and TRBJ2-7, with 7 nucleotides matching TRBD2. V shed 3 bases and J 5 bases; nucleotides not matched to a gene: 5. Germline values: CDR1 SGDLS, CDR2 YYNGEE. This CDR3 has 13 residues. This CDR3 reads CASSAGLTDEQYF. In DNA form, the CDR3 reads TGTGCCAGCAGCGCGGGACTAACTGACGAGCAGTACTTC. Together with reference TRBV9 and TRBJ2-7, the CDR3 gives the full variable domain: DSGVTQTPKHLITATGQRVTLRCSPRSGDLSVYWYQQSLDQGLQFLIQYYNGEERAKGNILERFSAQQFPDLHSELNLSSLELGDSALYFCASSAGLTDEQYFGPGTRLTVT.

This clone was seen once. This chain links TRBV29-1 with TRBJ2-4, with 10 bases identical to TRBD1. The CDR3 totals 14 residues. V lost 7 bases, J lost 6 bases, and 9 bases stayed unmatched. CDR1 and CDR2 from the germline V gene are SQVTM and ANQGSEA. This chain's CDR3 is CSAVAGTGVNIQYF. The CDR3 DNA is TGCAGCGCCGTAGCAGGGACAGGGGTAAACATTCAGTACTTC.

The chain uses TRBV11-2 and TRBJ2-7; D is undetermined. CDR1 is SGHAT and CDR2 is FQNNGV in the germline V gene. V lost 1 base and J 2 bases, leaving 9 bases between the germline ends. The CDR3 is 14 amino acids. The chain's CDR3 is CASSLGLGPYEQYF. The CDR3 nucleotides are TGTGCCAGCAGCTTAGGTCTAGGGCCCTACGAGCAGTACTTC.

This chain links TRBV28 with TRBJ2-1; 9 nucleotides line up with TRBD2. V dropped 1 base and J dropped 9; count of bases not matched to a gene: 16. This CDR3 comprises 18 residues. Germline assignment: CDR1 MDHEN and CDR2 SYDVKM. CDR3 coding DNA: TGTGCCAGCAGTTTATCCGGCGGGGGCGGGAGGGCCCGTAGTGAGCAGTTCTTC. This codes for CASSLSGGGGRARSEQFF. Combining the CDR3 with reference TRBV28 and TRBJ2-1 gives the whole variable domain DVKVTQSSRYLVKRTGEKVFLECVQDMDHENMFWYRQDPGLGLRLIYFSYDVKMKEKGDIPEGYSVSREKKERFSLILESASTNQTSMYLCASSLSGGGGRARSEQFFGPGTRLTVL.

V is TRBV29-1 and J is TRBJ2-5; maybe TRBD2 (6 bases). From germline, CDR1 is SQVTM and CDR2 ANQGSEA. CDR3 length: 13 amino acids. Trimming left V 1 base short and J 4 bases short, with 10 bases between. CDR3 bases: TGCAGCGTTGAAGTTCCGGGACTAGAGACCCAGTACTTC. It specifies CSVEVPGLETQYF.

This rearrangement joins TRBV4-3 to TRBJ1-2; no definite D call. The CDR3 is 14 residues long. Germline values: CDR1 LGHNA, CDR2 YSLEER. V gave up 0 bases and J gave up 3 bases, with 8 bases separating them. In DNA form, the CDR3 reads TGCGCCAGCAGCCAAGAATTGAATCACTATGGCTACACCTTC. It is translated as CASSQELNHYGYTF.

The chain carries TRBV19 and TRBJ1-1, with D hard to call. Germline values: CDR1 LNHDA, CDR2 SQIVND (reference sequence). This CDR3 contains 13 residues. The ends were cut back, 5 bases at V and 7 bases at J, with 14 bases in the middle. CDR3 coding DNA: TGTGCCAGTAGTGATGGTGGACGGCGTGAAGCTTTCTTT. It specifies CASSDGGRREAFF.

This CDR3 reads CAWIAGVPNEQFF. The CDR3 DNA follows: TGTGCCTGGATAGCGGGAGTTCCCAATGAGCAGTTCTTC. This rearrangement joins TRBV30 to TRBJ2-1; 9 bases are shared with TRBD2. J was trimmed by 6 bases and V by 4 bases; bases with no gene match: 4. CDR3 length: 13 residues. Germline CDR1 and CDR2: GTSNPN and SVGIG (reference sequence).

There are a few counts of this clone. The chain is built from TRBV7-2 and TRBJ2-6, with D hard to call. Germline CDR1 and CDR2: SGHTA and FQGNSA. V was shortened by 5 bases and J by 5 bases, with 13 bases between the two germline ends. CDR3 length: 15 amino acids. The CDR3 sequence is CASSPTPVRANVLTF. In DNA form, the CDR3 reads TGTGCCAGCAGCCCAACCCCTGTAAGGGCCAACGTCCTGACTTTC.

Written as DNA, the CDR3 is TGTGCCAGCAGCTTAGCATTTCCAGGAGATGAAGCTTTCTTT. Protein: CASSLAFPGDEAFF. The V and J genes are TRBV7-7 and TRBJ1-1, with unresolved D. Germline CDR1 SSHAT, CDR2 FNYEAQ (reference sequence). The CDR3 is 14 amino acids. V gave up 0 bases and J gave up 7 bases, with 12 bases separating them.

The chain couples TRBV10-3 to TRBJ1-2, with 7 bases that match TRBD1. The V gene end was trimmed by 2 bases and the J gene end by 6 bases; junction bases not matched to a gene: 3. CDR3 length: 13 amino acids. CDR1 is ENHRY and CDR2 is SYGVKD in the germline V gene. CDR3 loop: CAISERQGDGYTF. The DNA of the CDR3 is TGTGCCATCAGTGAGCGACAGGGAGATGGCTACACCTTC.

The chain combines TRBV5-4 with TRBJ1-3, with D hard to call. In germline, CDR1 is SGHNT, CDR2 YYREEE (reference sequence). The CDR3 contains 14 residues. V lost 0 bases and J 4 bases, leaving 8 bases between the germline ends. DNA for the CDR3: TGTGCCAGCAGCTTGGTAGGGCCGGGAAACACCATATATTTT. Protein product: CASSLVGPGNTIYF.